Many counts were recorded for the clone carrying this T cell receptor (beta chain). As yet, its antigen is unknown. Trimming took off 9 bases at V and 4 bases at J, with 18 bases between the two ends. The CDR3 covers 14 residues. From germline, CDR1 is MGHDK and CDR2 SYGVNS. TCR cDNA molecules were tagged individually, and each one carried a unique molecular identifier. TCRdb processed the 5' RACE reads anew with MiXCR; each CDR3 protein has one entry. The data hold roughly 15,000 distinct CDR3 sequences, with approximately 4.8% observed a single time. This sample's time point: sample taken at primary tumor resection. Donation came from around 72 patients with untreated early-stage non-small cell lung cancer. The study sequenced unsorted whole RNA from tumor, nontumor lung or frozen PBMC. The entry originates in a study of spatial heterogeneity in lung cancer. As for the study in general: Matched bulk RNA-seq yielded a T cell transcriptional module score. Counts of TCR transcripts in tumor regions correlated strongly with that score. General study points: Tumor mutation counts were tracked by expanded intratumoral alpha and beta TCR counts.

The genes are TRBV25-1 and TRBJ1-1, with a tentative D call TRBD1 (5 bases). The source was lung tumor tissue, collected at surgery. This TCR derives from a female donor with early-stage non-small cell lung cancer. CDR3 in amino acids: CASLQEFGSTEAFF. Here the CDR3 DNA reads TGTGCCAGTCTACAGGAATTTGGGAGCACTGAAGCTTTCTTT.